Below are 23 T cell receptor beta chains sequenced from a single sample in a study of regulatory T cells in long-lasting Graves disease. Arm-PCR of CDR3 regions and iRepertoire HTBI primers were used to build TCR beta libraries. One entry per CDR3 protein results from TCRdb running MiXCR on the multiplex PCR reads. This sample has 400,000 to 500,000 distinct CDR3 sequences; roughly 15% occur once, and the top ten carry around a sixth. Time point in this sample: newly diagnosed GD, antithyroid drugs for less than 3 months. From PBMCs, RNA was extracted and then used to make the TCR library. These data were also filed under a second study, of T cells in Graves' hyperthyroidism and ophthalmopathy.

The sequencing used peripheral blood mononuclear cells (PBMCs), collected at new diagnosis, from a patient treated with antithyroid drugs. The receptors stem from a woman in her 50s with Graves disease.

In this sample, this clonotype turned up many times. The chain couples TRBV7-9 to TRBJ2-5; TRBD2 matches at 10 bases. V was pared by 0 bases and J by 5 bases, with 12 bases of the junction left unmatched. The CDR3 covers 18 residues. Germline CDR1 reads SEHNR; CDR2 reads FQNEAQ (reference sequence). CDR3 loop: CASSLAFWLAGARETQYF. CDR3 bases: TGTGCCAGCAGCTTAGCGTTTTGGCTAGCGGGAGCCAGGGAGACCCAGTACTTC.

The rearrangement links TRBV6-2 or TRBV6-3 to TRBJ1-4; D gene uncertain. The CDR3 contains 14 residues. Germline loops: CDR1 MNHEY, CDR2 SVGEGT. V was trimmed by 6 bases and J by 1 base, leaving 9 bases between them. For the CDR3, the DNA is TGTGCCAGCAGCAAGACACTAACTAATGAAAAACTGTTTTTT. Translated: CASSKTLTNEKLFF.

This clonotype was seen many times. The chain joins TRBV6-9 to TRBJ2-7, with TRBD1 as a possible D gene (6 bases). CDR3 length: 16 amino acids. CDR1 MNHGY and CDR2 SVAAGI come from the germline V gene. V was shortened by 3 bases and J by 2 bases, with 17 bases between the two germline ends. The CDR3 region is CASSYSGMDSPYEQYF. In DNA form, the CDR3 reads TGTGCCAGCAGTTACTCTGGAATGGACAGTCCCTACGAGCAGTACTTC.

This clonotype has more than one count but fewer than ten. This chain connects TRBV20-1 to TRBJ2-4; the match to TRBD1 covers 7 bases. Germline values: CDR1 DFQATT, CDR2 SNEGSKA (reference sequence). The CDR3 is 12 residues long. V trimming: 4 bases; J trimming: 6 bases; junction bases outside the gene matches: 3. The CDR3 coding sequence is TGCAGTGCTAAGACAGGGATAAACATTCAGTACTTC. It translates to CSAKTGINIQYF.

The chain combines TRBV6-2 or TRBV6-3 with TRBJ2-2; 11 nucleotides agree with TRBD2. Germline CDR1 is MNHEY and CDR2 is SVGEGT. J lost 2 bases, V lost 6 bases, and 2 bases had no gene match. The CDR3 runs 15 residues. The CDR3 loop reads CASRTSGKNTGELFF. The CDR3, as DNA: TGTGCCAGCAGGACTAGCGGGAAAAACACCGGGGAGCTGTTTTTT.

This clonotype was detected many times. The genes are TRBV30 and TRBJ2-5, with TRBD1 matching over 7 bases. With 2 bases clipped from V and 2 bases from J, the junction kept 2 bases outside the gene matches. CDR3 length equals 13 residues. Germline CDR1 and CDR2: GTSNPN and SVGIG (reference sequence). CDR3 DNA: TGTGCCTGGAGTCCGGGACAGCAAGAGACCCAGTACTTC. This translates into CAWSPGQQETQYF.

The chain joins TRBV19 to TRBJ2-5; 8 nucleotides agree with TRBD2. Germline assignment: CDR1 LNHDA and CDR2 SQIVND (reference sequence). V lost 8 bases and J lost 2; bases outside the gene matches: 10. This CDR3 comprises 15 residues. The CDR3 DNA is TGTGCCAGTGGTCGAGCGGGAGATGGGCAAGAGACCCAGTACTTC. Translated, it gives CASGRAGDGQETQYF.

This clonotype has at least ten counts. In DNA form, the CDR3 reads TGTGCCAGCACCCAAAGTAATTTGGCCTACGAGCAGTACTTC. Protein sequence: CASTQSNLAYEQYF. The chain is built from TRBV28 and TRBJ2-7; unclear D gene. Trimming pared 7 bases from V and 2 bases from J, leaving 15 bases between. The CDR3 runs to 14 residues. From germline, CDR1 is MDHEN and CDR2 SYDVKM.

The J gene is TRBJ1-5, the V gene TRBV4-1, with a weak D call TRBD1 (5 bases). V shed 4 bases and J shed 4 bases, with 20 bases lying between them. The germline CDR1 and CDR2 sequences are MGHRA and YSYEKL. CDR3 length: 17 amino acids. The CDR3 reads CASSRGEGLGPNQPQHF. The CDR3 nucleotides read TGCGCCAGCAGCCGGGGGGAGGGCCTAGGCCCTAATCAGCCCCAGCATTTT.

This clonotype occurred many times. One junction end disagrees with the germline gene, perhaps due to a read error. This chain joins TRBV5-1 and TRBJ1-2; D is undetermined. CDR1 is SGHRS, CDR2 YFSETQ, per germline. CDR3 length: 15 residues. The CDR3 region is CASSLTFSGTYGYTF. Here the CDR3 DNA reads TGTGCCAGCAGCTTGACTTTCAGCGGTACCTATGGCTACACCTTC. Complete variable domain (other parts from reference TRBV5-1 and TRBJ1-2): KAGVTQTPRYLIKTRGQQVTLSCSPISGHRSVSWYQQTPGQGLQFLFEYFSETQRNKGNFPGRFSGRQFSNSRSEMNVSTLELGDSALYLCASSLTFSGTYGYTFGSGTRLTVV.

This clonotype was detected a few times. This sequence joins TRBV3-1 and TRBJ1-6; D unclear. The germline CDR1 and CDR2 sequences are LGHDT and YNNKEL (reference sequence). This CDR3 has 12 residues. Trimming left V 0 bases short and J 8 bases short, with 2 bases between. The CDR3 nucleotides are TGTGCCAGCAGCCAAGATTATTCACCCCTCCACTTT. Its protein product is CASSQDYSPLHF.

This clonotype has at least ten counts. The chain employs TRBV28 and TRBJ1-1; 10 bases fit TRBD1. Germline CDR1 reads MDHEN; CDR2 reads SYDVKM. V shed 3 bases and J 7 bases; nucleotides not matched to a gene: 2. The CDR3 sequence is 13 residues long. The CDR3 DNA is TGTGCCAGCAGTTTGGACAGGGGGGGTGAAGCTTTCTTT. Translation: CASSLDRGGEAFF.

This clonotype turned up a few times. The rearrangement links TRBV6-1 to TRBJ1-5; D unresolved. The CDR3 contains 14 residues. CDR1 is MNHNS and CDR2 is SASEGT in the germline V gene. CDR3 protein: CAGLDEGSGQPQHF. Written as DNA, the CDR3 is TGTGCAGGGCTGGACGAAGGTAGTGGTCAGCCCCAGCATTTT.

The CDR3 DNA sequence: TGTGCCAGCAGCTTAAACGTCAGGCTTAGCTCTGGGGCCAACGTCCTGACTTTC. As protein: CASSLNVRLSSGANVLTF. The chain recombines TRBV7-3 with TRBJ2-6; the D is unclear. The CDR3 is 18 residues long. With 1 base removed from V and 0 bases from J, the gap between germline ends came to 13 bases. In germline, CDR1 is SGHTA, CDR2 FQGTGA.

This clonotype has ten or more counts. This rearrangement joins TRBV6-5 to TRBJ1-3, with D hard to call. Looked up from germline, CDR1 is MNHEY and CDR2 is SVGAGI. This CDR3 spans 16 amino acids. Trimming removed 0 bases from V and 0 bases from J, with 9 bases in between. The CDR3 bases are TGTGCCAGCAGTTACTCGGCGGCGATCTCTGGAAACACCATATATTTT. Protein: CASSYSAAISGNTIYF.

This clonotype was detected ten times or more. The chain links TRBV5-1 to TRBJ2-3; no clear D gene. Germline CDR1 reads SGHRS; CDR2 reads YFSETQ. Trimming removed 4 bases at V and 8 bases at J, with 11 bases between. The CDR3 spans 12 residues. Written as DNA, the CDR3 is TGCGCCAGCAGCCCAGGCCCTGGTACGCAGTATTTT. Protein product: CASSPGPGTQYF.

At least ten counts were recorded for this clonotype. The V call is TRBV30, the J call TRBJ2-7, with TRBD2 identical over 13 bases. Germline V gene data show CDR1 as GTSNPN and CDR2 as SVGIG (reference sequence). This CDR3 has 15 amino acids. Losses at the gene ends were 0 bases for V and 6 bases for J; bases not matched to a gene: 5. The CDR3 spells CAWSVGLAGVGEQYF. As DNA, the CDR3 is TGTGCCTGGAGTGTCGGACTAGCGGGAGTCGGCGAGCAGTACTTC.

This clonotype came up a few times. The chain employs TRBV20-1 and TRBJ2-1, with a weak D call TRBD1 (5 bases). The V gene's germline CDR1 is DFQATT and CDR2 SNEGSKA (reference sequence). CDR3 size: 17 residues. V was shortened by 0 bases and J by 4 bases, with 19 bases between the two germline ends. CDR3 nucleotides: TGCAGTGCTAGAGACCAAACAGGAATAAGAGCATACAATGAGCAGTTCTTC. Its protein is CSARDQTGIRAYNEQFF.

This clonotype came up many times. The chain links TRBV18 to TRBJ2-5, with 13 bases aligning to TRBD2. The last part of the DNA fits TRBJ2-1 better; the J call may be wrong. CDR1 is KGHSH, CDR2 LQKENI, per germline. The CDR3 runs to 15 residues. The CDR3 here is CASSAGTSGNNEQFF. The CDR3 DNA reads TGTGCCAGCTCAGCCGGGACTAGCGGGAACAATGAGCAGTTCTTC.

The sample holds a few counts of this clonotype. This chain connects TRBV5-4 to TRBJ2-3; unclear D gene. The CDR3 covers 15 residues. The ends were cut back, 0 bases at V and 1 base at J, with 9 bases in the middle. Germline CDR1 reads SGHNT; CDR2 reads YYREEE (reference sequence). The CDR3 DNA reads as TGTGCCAGCAGCTTGGGTATTTGGGGCACAGATACGCAGTATTTT. This translates into CASSLGIWGTDTQYF.

This clonotype was counted a few times. The V and J genes are TRBV6-6 and TRBJ1-5; D unresolved. Germline V gene lookup returns CDR1 MNHNY and CDR2 SVGAGI (reference sequence). The CDR3 is made up of 15 amino acids. The germline V and J ends were trimmed by 1 base and 0 bases, with 7 bases remaining between them. The CDR3 here is CASSYWATSNQPQHF. In DNA form, the CDR3 reads TGTGCCAGCAGTTACTGGGCCACTAGCAATCAGCCCCAGCATTTT.

This clonotype was recorded at least ten times. The rearrangement links TRBV7-9 to TRBJ1-4, with D unclear. The CDR3 loop spans 14 amino acids. Germline V gene data show CDR1 as SEHNR and CDR2 as FQNEAQ (reference sequence). V was cut by 5 bases and J by 0 bases, with 7 bases left in between. The CDR3 protein is CASSPKATNEKLFF. The CDR3 DNA sequence: TGTGCCAGCAGCCCTAAGGCAACTAATGAAAAACTGTTTTTT. The variable domain in full, with the rest retrieved from reference TRBV7-9 and TRBJ1-4, is DTGVSQNPRHKITKRGQNVTFRCDPISEHNRLYWYRQTLGQGPEFLTYFQNEAQLEKSRLLSDRFSAERPKGSFSTLEIQRTEQGDSAMYLCASSPKATNEKLFFGSGTQLSVL.

This clonotype was seen more than once but under ten times. The J gene is TRBJ2-3, the V gene TRBV20-1; perhaps TRBD2 as D (6 bases). Germline-derived CDR1 and CDR2 are DFQATT and SNEGSKA (reference sequence). Trimming removed 3 bases at V and 2 bases at J, with 15 bases between. The CDR3 extends over 15 amino acids. The CDR3 reads CSASGSSMATDTQYF. The CDR3, as DNA: TGCAGTGCTAGCGGGAGTAGCATGGCCACAGATACGCAGTATTTT.